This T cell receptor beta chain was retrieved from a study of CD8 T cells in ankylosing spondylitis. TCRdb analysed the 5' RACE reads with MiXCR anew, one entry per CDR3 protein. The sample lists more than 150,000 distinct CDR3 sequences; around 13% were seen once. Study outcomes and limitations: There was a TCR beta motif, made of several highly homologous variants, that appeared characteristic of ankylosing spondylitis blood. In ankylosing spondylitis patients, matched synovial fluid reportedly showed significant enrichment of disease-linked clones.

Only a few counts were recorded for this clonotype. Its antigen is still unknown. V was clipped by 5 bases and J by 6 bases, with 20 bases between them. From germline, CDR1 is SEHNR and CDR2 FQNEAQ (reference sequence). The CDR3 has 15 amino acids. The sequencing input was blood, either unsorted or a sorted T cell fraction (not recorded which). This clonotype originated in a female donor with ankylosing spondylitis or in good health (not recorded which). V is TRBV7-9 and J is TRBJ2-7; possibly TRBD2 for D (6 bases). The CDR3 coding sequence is TGTGCCAGCAGCGAAAGCGCGGGGCGAAACTCCGAGCAGTACTTC. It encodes CASSESAGRNSEQYF.